This TCR beta chain was identified in a study of a mutant IDH1 vaccine in newly diagnosed glioma. The overall study: Initiation of the vaccine course occurred 4-6 weeks after radiotherapy alone, or alongside temozolomide cycles. The week-35 safety follow-up was V12, and the week-47 study end was V13.

This table comes from immunoSEQ multiplex PCR, and its TCRdb copy is limited to in-frame clones, with some not included. The table shows tens of thousands of clones, with less than 90% occurring only once. Trimming took 4 bases from V and 5 from J; bases not matched to a gene: 18. CDR1 is LNHDA, CDR2 SQIVND, per germline (reference sequence). The CDR3 is 19 residues long. As for time point: week 47, end of study. Each dose delivered 300 ug of mutant IDH1 20-mer peptide subcutaneously with imiquimod. Each donor presented with a new WHO grade 3 or 4 astrocytoma that tested IDH1-mutant and showed ATRX loss. Study-wide results and caveats: Any relationship between pseudoprogression and changes in top peripheral T cell clonotypes seemed absent.

This clone has only one observation. Its antigen remains unidentified. The sample here was PBMCs, taken from a glioma patient whose treatment included an IDH1 peptide vaccine. This TCR derives from a young man with glioma. The V call is TRBV19, the J call TRBJ2-1; TRBD1 agrees at 9 bases. DNA of the CDR3: TGTGCCAGTAGTAAAACGACTATAAGACAGGGGGTCCCGCACAATGAGCAGTTCTTC. Protein sequence: CASSKTTIRQGVPHNEQFF.